The clone carrying this TCR beta chain was seen only a few times. Authors' data handling: Counts of nucleated cells, estimated from reference gene primer amplification, were obtained. The protocol was immunoSEQ multiplex PCR, while the TCRdb copy is restricted to in-frame clones and leaves out a portion. V and J calls and clone size are those listed in that table; D and trimming were worked out from the DNA. This table holds approximately 150,000 clones, 88% found once. From germline, CDR1 is SGHAT and CDR2 FQDESV (reference sequence). The CDR3 is 11 residues long. Trimming pared 3 bases from V and 6 bases from J, leaving 3 bases between. This sample was included in a study of blood T cell repertoires in COVID-19. Study context: Sites across the United States, Italy and Spain contributed samples from acute and convalescent COVID-19. T cells, B-cell-depleted T cells, or PBMCs provided the cDNA or gDNA that served as material.

The sequencing input was peripheral blood. The TCR originated in a woman aged 60-75 years with acute or convalescent COVID-19. The V gene is TRBV11-1, the J gene TRBJ2-1; D not resolved. The chain's CDR3 is CASSFLNEQFF. In nucleotides, the CDR3 is TGTGCCAGCAGCTTTCTCAATGAGCAGTTCTTC.